A single sample gave rise to the 22 T cell receptor beta chains below, sequenced in a study of immune heterogeneity within non-small cell lung tumors. TCR beta CDR3 amplification used multiplex PCR with 32 V and 13 J primers. Via MiXCR, TCRdb re-called the multiplex PCR reads, giving one row per CDR3 protein. Seen here are about 2,000 distinct CDR3 sequences, roughly 25% observed once, and the top ten hold under 9.5%. The template for each sample was roughly 610 ng of genomic DNA, which had been extracted from bulk tumor tissue. During surgery, each primary tumor gave multiple biopsies spaced as far apart as possible. Patients had untreated, newly diagnosed non-small cell lung cancer and underwent curative surgery. The sample comprised lung tumor tissue. The receptor set was obtained from a woman aged 55 to 70 with non-small cell lung cancer.

Worth noting for this clonotype: A much larger clone differs from this one at a single base, so this may be a read error. The genes are TRBV20-1 and TRBJ2-3; 11 nucleotides line up with TRBD2. The CDR3 runs 16 residues. Germline V gene sequence: CDR1 DFQATT, CDR2 SNEGSKA (reference sequence). Here the CDR3 DNA reads TGCAGTGCTAGGGTAACTAGCGGGAGTATCTCAGATAAGCAGTATTTT. This encodes CSARVTSGSISDKQYF.

This clonotype appeared once. The chain joins TRBV2 to TRBJ2-1, with a weak D call TRBD1 (5 bases). The CDR3 sequence is 14 residues long. Germline CDR1 and CDR2: SNHLY and FYNNEI. The germline V and J ends were trimmed by 2 bases and 13 bases, with 18 bases remaining between them. The CDR3 DNA reads TGTGCCAGCAGTGAATGGCAGGGAAAAAATTATCAGTTCTTC. As protein: CASSEWQGKNYQFF.

This clonotype qualifies as medium-sized. In nucleotides, the CDR3 is TGCGCCAGCAGCTTGGCGCGGCAGGAGCAGTTCTTC. Amino acid sequence: CASSLARQEQFF. The chain is built from TRBV5-1 and TRBJ2-1, with no clear D. Germline CDR1 is SGHRS and CDR2 is YFSETQ. Trimming left V 0 bases short and J 10 bases short, with 8 bases between. This CDR3 has 12 residues.

On this clonotype itself: A junction boundary mismatches the germline segment, possibly from a read error. The J gene is TRBJ1-1, the V gene TRBV27; D remains ambiguous. In germline, CDR1 is MNHEY, CDR2 SMNVEV (reference sequence). CDR3 size: 13 residues. DNA of the CDR3: TGTGCCAGCAGTTCGCCCCTGAACACTGAAGATTTCTTT. Translating it yields CASSSPLNTEDFF.

This clonotype was counted a few times. The V gene is TRBV29-1, the J gene TRBJ2-7, with 9 bases fitting TRBD1. J gave up 2 bases and V 4 bases, and 3 bases lay outside the gene matches. Germline V gene lookup returns CDR1 SQVTM and CDR2 ANQGSEA. The CDR3 length is 13 residues. The CDR3 is CSVGQGGAYEQYF. The CDR3 DNA reads as TGCAGCGTTGGACAGGGGGGGGCCTACGAGCAGTACTTC.

This clonotype has just a few counts. V gene TRBV5-5 combines with J gene TRBJ2-3, with D perhaps TRBD1 (7 bases). Trimming cost V 4 bases and J 0 bases, with 12 bases left between them. Per the germline V gene, CDR1 is SGHKS and CDR2 is YYEKEE (reference sequence). This CDR3 has 15 amino acids. The CDR3 bases are TGTGCCAGCAGCCGGGGGACAGTTAGCACAGATACGCAGTATTTT. Residues: CASSRGTVSTDTQYF.

This rearrangement joins TRBV12-3 or TRBV12-4 to TRBJ2-4, with D perhaps matching TRBD1 or TRBD2 (5 bases each). This CDR3 has 14 residues. The V end was cut by 4 bases, the J end by 6 bases, with 13 bases between. DNA of the CDR3: TGTGCCAGCAGTTGGGCCGGGACCTTAAACATTCAGTACTTC. It is translated as CASSWAGTLNIQYF.

The chain recombines TRBV5-6 with TRBJ2-1, with 9 bases lining up with TRBD2. The CDR3 covers 13 residues. The germline CDR1 and CDR2 sequences are SGHDT and YYEEEE. Trimming removed 3 bases from V and 10 bases from J; junction bases left unmatched: 5. The CDR3 region has the DNA TGTGCCAGCAGCTGGGCGGGGGGGAGAGAGCAGTTCTTC. Its protein product is CASSWAGGREQFF.

Note on this clonotype: This sequence may be a read error, since a much larger clone differs from it by one base. The chain combines TRBV20-1 with TRBJ1-1, with D possibly TRBD1 on 6 matching bases. Germline loops: CDR1 DFQATT, CDR2 SNEGSKA (reference sequence). The CDR3 sequence is 16 residues long. V was shortened by 0 bases and J by 4 bases, with 18 bases between the two germline ends. The CDR3 loop is CSARDRGRGCITEAFF. In DNA form, the CDR3 reads TGCAGTGCTAGAGATCGAGGGAGGGGGTGCATCACTGAAGCTTTCTTT.

The sample holds a few counts of this clonotype. This chain connects TRBV12-3 or TRBV12-4 to TRBJ2-6; D is possibly TRBD1 or TRBD2 (5 bases each). V gave up 6 bases and J gave up 2 bases, with 8 bases separating them. The CDR3 is 14 residues long. The CDR3: CASRLGAGANVLTF. CDR3 nucleotide sequence: TGTGCCAGCAGGCTGGGGGCTGGGGCCAACGTCCTGACTTTC.

This clonotype was counted between two and nine times. CDR3: CASSLGRTDSYEQYF. CDR3 nucleotides: TGCGCCAGCAGCTTGGGTAGGACGGACTCCTACGAGCAGTACTTC. V is TRBV5-1 and J is TRBJ2-7; D remains ambiguous. Germline CDR1 and CDR2: SGHRS and YFSETQ. V dropped 0 bases and J dropped 0 bases, with 10 bases sitting between them. The CDR3 length is 15 residues.

By share, this clonotype counts as large. The chain is built from TRBV28 and TRBJ2-7; D may correspond to TRBD1 or TRBD2 (5 bases each). Germline CDR1 reads MDHEN; CDR2 reads SYDVKM. This CDR3 has 15 residues. The germline V and J ends were trimmed by 11 bases and 4 bases, with 24 bases remaining between them. CDR3 sequence (DNA): TGTGCCTCTCTCCAGAGCGAGGGGCTAAGATACGAGCAGTACTTC. Its translation is CASLQSEGLRYEQYF.

The rearrangement uses TRBV3-1 and TRBJ1-5; the match to TRBD1 covers 7 bases. The CDR3 has 15 amino acids. V dropped 2 bases and J dropped 3; count of bases not matched to a gene: 4. The germline CDR1 and CDR2 sequences are LGHDT and YNNKEL (reference sequence). The CDR3 is CASSQSTGDNQPQHF. The CDR3 DNA follows: TGTGCCAGCAGCCAAAGTACAGGGGACAATCAGCCCCAGCATTTT.

The chain recombines TRBV6-2 or TRBV6-3 with TRBJ1-1; D gene unclear. The CDR3 is 11 residues long. Trimming took off 7 bases at V and 3 bases at J, with 6 bases between the two ends. Looked up from germline, CDR1 is MNHEY and CDR2 is SVGEGT. CDR3: CASTLYTEAFF. CDR3 DNA sequence: TGTGCCAGCACCCTTTACACTGAAGCTTTCTTT.

By sample fraction, this clonotype is medium-sized. The V call is TRBV4-2, the J call TRBJ1-3, with D unresolved. Trimming cost V 0 bases and J 0 bases, with 6 bases left between them. This CDR3 contains 15 residues. CDR1 LGHNA and CDR2 YNFKEQ come from the germline V gene. The CDR3 here is CASSQEDRSGNTIYF. The CDR3 bases are TGTGCCAGCAGCCAAGAGGACCGCTCTGGAAACACCATATATTTT.

This clonotype is medium-sized in the sample. V usage is TRBV27 and J usage is TRBJ1-5; D gene uncertain. Trimming shortened V by 6 bases and J by 3 bases, and 15 bases separated the two germline ends. This CDR3 comprises 15 residues. Germline CDR1 MNHEY, CDR2 SMNVEV (reference sequence). The CDR3 bases are TGTGCCAGCAGGTCGATGGAGTTCGACAATCAGCCCCAGCATTTT. It is translated as CASRSMEFDNQPQHF.

This clonotype has more than one count but fewer than ten. The chain is built from TRBV6-2 or TRBV6-3 and TRBJ2-1; weak D call: TRBD1 (6 bases). This CDR3 region has 13 residues. Germline CDR1 and CDR2: MNHEY and SVGEGT. The V and J ends lost 5 bases and 5 bases respectively, with 10 bases between them. CDR3 nucleotide sequence: TGTGCCAGCAGTGCCACAGGGAACAATGAGCAGTTCTTC. It translates to CASSATGNNEQFF.

To note about this clonotype: Given a much more abundant clone one base away, this may be a read error. This chain uses TRBV28 with TRBJ1-5, with a possible D match to TRBD1 (5 bases). The CDR3 consists of 13 residues. Germline V CDR1 and CDR2: MDHEN, SYDVKM. The CDR3 sequence is CSSRTSTNQPQHF. The CDR3 DNA is TGTTCCAGCAGGACATCCACCAATCAGCCCCAGCATTTT.

With regard to this clonotype: This may come from a read error, since a much larger clone is one base off. The final CDR3 position lacks the conserved phenylalanine or tryptophan, pointing to a likely read error. The rearrangement joins TRBV20-1 to TRBJ2-7, with TRBD1 as a possible D gene (5 bases). The V end was cut by 5 bases, the J end by 3 bases, with 14 bases between. The CDR3 consists of 13 residues. Germline V CDR1 and CDR2: DFQATT, SNEGSKA (reference sequence). This CDR3 is CSAPDRVSYEQYS. The CDR3 nucleotides are TGCAGTGCTCCCGACAGAGTTAGCTACGAGCAGTACTCC.

This clonotype qualifies as medium-sized. The rearrangement links TRBV2 to TRBJ2-7; D possibly uses TRBD1 or TRBD2 (5 bases each). The CDR3 has 15 amino acids. Germline CDR1 SNHLY, CDR2 FYNNEI. V lost 8 bases, J lost 6 bases, and 23 bases lay in between. The CDR3 nucleotides are TGTGCCAGCTCTGAGTCTACAGTCCCAGGGAGCGAGCAGTACTTC. Protein: CASSESTVPGSEQYF.

The chain uses TRBV20-1 and TRBJ2-3, with D unresolved. The CDR3 extends over 10 amino acids. Germline-derived CDR1 and CDR2 are DFQATT and SNEGSKA (reference sequence). V gave up 6 bases and J gave up 6 bases, with 7 bases separating them. The CDR3 protein is CSAAQDTQYF. The CDR3 DNA is TGCAGTGCCGCACAGGATACGCAGTATTTT.

This clonotype appeared a few times. J is TRBJ2-5 and V is TRBV20-1, with D maybe TRBD2 (6 bases). Trimming shortened V by 3 bases and J by 5 bases, and 10 bases separated the two germline ends. The CDR3 is 12 amino acids. Germline CDR1 reads DFQATT; CDR2 reads SNEGSKA (reference sequence). The CDR3 region has the DNA TGCAGTGCTAGCGGGAGCGGTGAGACCCAGTACTTC. Translated: CSASGSGETQYF.